The 28 T cell receptor beta chains in this list originate from one sample, sequenced in a study of blood T cell repertoires in COVID-19. Profiled with immunoSEQ multiplex PCR; TCRdb holds only in-frame clones, not every one. The sample consists of 250,000 to 300,000 clones, about nine tenths of them appearing once. The sequencing input was peripheral blood. The receptors were gathered from a woman in her thirties with COVID-19, enrolled during active disease.

The chain recombines TRBV5-1 with TRBJ1-6, with D possibly being TRBD1 (6 bases). This CDR3 is 15 amino acids long. The V end was cut by 0 bases, the J end by 9 bases, with 13 bases between. Germline lookup yields CDR1 SGHRS and CDR2 YFSETQ. CDR3 region: CASSLDSRGGSPLHF. CDR3 nucleotide sequence: TGCGCCAGCAGCTTGGATTCAAGGGGGGGTTCACCCCTCCACTTT.

This clone was seen more than once but under ten times. Here the CDR3 DNA reads TGTGCCAGCAGCATAGGGGGAATTAATCAGCCCCAGCATTTT. The encoded protein is CASSIGGINQPQHF. The V call is TRBV27, the J call TRBJ1-5, with TRBD1 as a possible D gene (6 bases). V was cut by 6 bases and J by 4 bases, with 13 bases left in between. The CDR3 is made up of 14 amino acids. The germline gives CDR1 MNHEY, CDR2 SMNVEV (reference sequence).

The rearrangement links TRBV2 to TRBJ1-1; 8 nucleotides align to TRBD1. The CDR3 runs to 13 residues. J lost 7 bases, V lost 11 bases, and 12 bases had no gene match. From germline, CDR1 is SNHLY and CDR2 FYNNEI. CDR3 coding DNA: TGTGCCTCAGCAATGGGACAGGACGGTGAAGCTTTCTTT. Protein: CASAMGQDGEAFF.

The chain combines TRBV2 with TRBJ1-5; D is ambiguous. Germline V gene data show CDR1 as SNHLY and CDR2 as FYNNEI. This CDR3 has 14 residues. V lost 3 bases and J lost 7, with 13 bases in between. The CDR3 nucleotides are TGTGCCAGCAGTGATGGTCAGGAGGGACAGCCCCAGCATTTT. Amino acids: CASSDGQEGQPQHF.

CDR3 nucleotide sequence: TGTGCCAGCAGTCCCGTGGGACGTCGCCGGGGGCCCCTCCACTTT. Protein: CASSPVGRRRGPLHF. V usage is TRBV28 and J usage is TRBJ1-6; TRBD1 might be the D (5 bases). V was shortened by 5 bases and J by 13 bases, with 21 bases between the two germline ends. The CDR3 extends over 15 amino acids. Germline CDR1 reads MDHEN; CDR2 reads SYDVKM.

This clone is a singleton in its sample. This chain joins TRBV9 and TRBJ1-5; D might be TRBD1 (6 bases). Germline-derived CDR1 and CDR2 are SGDLS and YYNGEE. The CDR3 has 14 amino acids. The V and J ends lost 2 bases and 1 base respectively, with 7 bases between them. The CDR3 region is CASSVGGSNQPQHF. The CDR3 bases are TGTGCCAGCAGCGTTGGGGGCAGCAATCAGCCCCAGCATTTT.

The chain joins TRBV5-6 to TRBJ2-5; 11 bases fit TRBD2. This CDR3 is 15 amino acids long. V shed 1 base, J shed 7 bases, and the junction held 6 bases outside the gene matches. Germline CDR1 reads SGHDT; CDR2 reads YYEEEE. The CDR3 region is CASSLLAGGPWTQYF. The CDR3 bases are TGTGCCAGCAGCTTGCTAGCGGGGGGCCCATGGACCCAGTACTTC.

The V gene is TRBV5-4, the J gene TRBJ1-2, with D possibly matching TRBD1 (5 bases). This CDR3 has 14 residues. Trimming cost V 4 bases and J 2 bases, with 12 bases left between them. Germline assignment: CDR1 SGHNT and CDR2 YYREEE (reference sequence). For the CDR3, the DNA is TGTGCCAGCAGCAACTGGGAGGGGAACTATGGCTACACCTTC. Encoded protein: CASSNWEGNYGYTF.

The chain recombines TRBV14 with TRBJ1-1; D call uncertain. V was cut by 0 bases and J by 0 bases, with 14 bases left in between. The CDR3 sequence is 17 residues long. Germline CDR1 and CDR2: SGHDN and FVKESK. CDR3 DNA: TGTGCCAGCAGCCAAGAAAACAGCTCACCTATGAACACTGAAGCTTTCTTT. Translated, it gives CASSQENSSPMNTEAFF.

The chain employs TRBV7-9 and TRBJ2-3, with D maybe TRBD2 (5 bases). Between the trimmed V and J ends, which lost 6 bases and 9 bases, there was a span of 16 bases. CDR1 and CDR2 from the germline V gene are SEHNR and FQNEAQ (reference sequence). The CDR3 is 13 amino acids. The CDR3 sequence is CASSARPGGTQYF. Here the CDR3 DNA reads TGTGCCAGCAGTGCCCGACCCGGCGGGACGCAGTATTTT.

V usage is TRBV6-5 and J usage is TRBJ1-6; a possible D gene is TRBD1 (5 bases). CDR3 length: 16 residues. V lost 2 bases and J lost 2, with 10 bases in between. Germline loops: CDR1 MNHEY, CDR2 SVGAGI. CDR3 amino acids: CASSYGGDPYNSPLHF. CDR3 nucleotide sequence: TGTGCCAGCAGTTACGGGGGGGACCCCTATAATTCACCCCTCCACTTT.

V usage is TRBV18 and J usage is TRBJ1-3, with D perhaps TRBD1 (5 bases). Germline V gives CDR1 KGHSH, CDR2 LQKENI. The CDR3 extends over 15 amino acids. Trimming took off 2 bases at V and 3 bases at J, with 11 bases between the two ends. CDR3 protein: CASSPGGVFGNTIYF. The CDR3 region has the DNA TGTGCCAGCTCACCAGGAGGGGTATTTGGAAACACCATATATTTT.

The chain couples TRBV4-2 to TRBJ2-1; 13 bases agree with TRBD2. CDR3 length equals 16 residues. Trimming took 0 bases from V and 9 from J; bases not matched to a gene: 5. Germline V CDR1 and CDR2: LGHNA, YNFKEQ. CDR3 residues: CASSQERLAGGGEQFF. The CDR3 nucleotides are TGTGCCAGCAGCCAAGAACGACTAGCGGGGGGAGGTGAGCAGTTCTTC.

This sequence joins TRBV6-5 and TRBJ1-6; D not certain. The germline V gene has CDR1 MNHEY and CDR2 SVGAGI. The CDR3 runs to 14 residues. With 0 bases removed from V and 7 bases from J, the gap between germline ends came to 7 bases. CDR3 protein: CASSYSLVNSPLHF. CDR3 DNA: TGTGCCAGCAGTTACTCCCTAGTGAATTCACCCCTCCACTTT.

The table lists this clone with a count of one. CDR3 nucleotide sequence: TGTGCCAGCGCAGACAGGACCCAGGCTAGCACAGATACGCAGTATTTT. Its translation: CASADRTQASTDTQYF. This chain links TRBV2 with TRBJ2-3; TRBD1 might be the D (6 bases). From germline, CDR1 is SNHLY and CDR2 FYNNEI. The CDR3 length is 16 residues. Trimming removed 8 bases at V and 0 bases at J, with 18 bases between.

This sequence joins TRBV2 and TRBJ2-7, with D uncertain. Germline V gene lookup returns CDR1 SNHLY and CDR2 FYNNEI. Deletions cut 2 bases from V and 3 bases from J, with 8 bases between. This CDR3 has 13 amino acids. CDR3 in DNA: TGTGCCAGCAGTGAAAGTCAGTACTACGAGCAGTACTTC. It encodes CASSESQYYEQYF.

The chain couples TRBV6-5 to TRBJ1-3; 8 bases line up with TRBD1. CDR3 size: 15 residues. CDR1 is MNHEY, CDR2 SVGAGI, per germline. With V trimmed by 6 bases and J by 2 bases, 6 bases remained unmatched. CDR3 sequence: CASRQGGGTGNTIYF. The CDR3 DNA reads as TGTGCCAGCAGACAGGGGGGAGGCACTGGAAACACCATATATTTT.

This rearrangement joins TRBV27 to TRBJ2-7; TRBD1 matches at 7 bases. V was pared by 2 bases and J by 3 bases, with 4 bases of the junction left unmatched. The CDR3 spans 14 residues. CDR1 and CDR2 from the germline V gene are MNHEY and SMNVEV (reference sequence). In nucleotides, the CDR3 is TGTGCCAGCAGTTTAAACTGGGACAGCTACGAGCAGTACTTC. Translation: CASSLNWDSYEQYF.

The genes are TRBV7-2 and TRBJ1-5, with a weak D call TRBD1 (5 bases). The CDR3 spans 15 residues. V shed 3 bases and J shed 3 bases, with 12 bases lying between them. Germline loops: CDR1 SGHTA, CDR2 FQGNSA. The CDR3 coding sequence is TGTGCCAGCAGCTTGGTTTGGGGCTCCAATCAGCCCCAGCATTTT. This sequence encodes CASSLVWGSNQPQHF.

This chain's CDR3 is CASRQGDWATEAFF. In nucleotides, the CDR3 is TGTGCCAGCAGACAAGGGGACTGGGCCACTGAAGCTTTCTTT. This rearrangement joins TRBV28 to TRBJ1-1; TRBD1 is a possible D gene (5 bases). Trimming removed 6 bases from V and 4 bases from J, with 15 bases in between. The germline V gene has CDR1 MDHEN and CDR2 SYDVKM. The CDR3 has 14 amino acids. The full variable domain, completed using reference TRBV28 and TRBJ1-1, is DVKVTQSSRYLVKRTGEKVFLECVQDMDHENMFWYRQDPGLGLRLIYFSYDVKMKEKGDIPEGYSVSREKKERFSLILESASTNQTSMYLCASRQGDWATEAFFGQGTRLTVV.

The genes are TRBV6-5 and TRBJ2-7, with 8 bases matching TRBD2. The germline gives CDR1 MNHEY, CDR2 SVGAGI. With V trimmed by 6 bases and J by 3 bases, 4 bases remained unmatched. This CDR3 is 13 amino acids long. The DNA of the CDR3 is TGTGCCAGCAGCCTCGGGACTAGCTACGAGCAGTACTTC. This encodes CASSLGTSYEQYF.

The chain combines TRBV13 with TRBJ2-3; D remains ambiguous. Germline V gene data show CDR1 as PRHDT and CDR2 as FYEKMQ (reference sequence). The CDR3 is 16 residues long. Between the trimmed V and J ends, which lost 3 bases and 6 bases, there was a span of 19 bases. CDR3: CASSFYANAAPDTQYF. In nucleotides, the CDR3 is TGTGCCAGCAGCTTTTACGCGAACGCGGCACCGGATACGCAGTATTTT. Filled out from reference TRBV13 and TRBJ2-3, the complete variable domain reads AAGVIQSPRHLIKEKRETATLKCYPIPRHDTVYWYQQGPGQDPQFLISFYEKMQSDKGSIPDRFSAQQFSDYHSELNMSSLELGDSALYFCASSFYANAAPDTQYFGPGTRLTVL.

The V call is TRBV27, the J call TRBJ1-6; no firm D call. The V and J ends lost 3 bases and 10 bases respectively, with 7 bases between them. This CDR3 region has 12 residues. Germline V gene data show CDR1 as MNHEY and CDR2 as SMNVEV (reference sequence). CDR3 sequence (DNA): TGTGCCAGCAGTTTTGGGAGATCACCCCTCCACTTT. Protein: CASSFGRSPLHF.

V is TRBV7-9 and J is TRBJ2-1, with 7 bases identical to TRBD2. There are 12 residues in the CDR3. In germline, CDR1 is SEHNR, CDR2 FQNEAQ (reference sequence). V lost 6 bases, J lost 10 bases, and 6 bases stayed unmatched. The CDR3 bases are TGTGCCAGCAGAATCACTAGCGTCGAGCAGTTCTTC. Translated, it gives CASRITSVEQFF.

In its sample, this clone was seen once. This sample also contains other DNA sequences that code for the same CDR3. This chain joins TRBV13 and TRBJ1-2; 7 nucleotides agree with TRBD1. Germline trimming cut 1 base from V and 5 bases from J; bases unmatched to any gene: 1. Looked up from germline, CDR1 is PRHDT and CDR2 is FYEKMQ (reference sequence). CDR3 length: 13 amino acids. CDR3 nucleotide sequence: TGTGCCAGCAGCTTAGACAGGGGATATGGCTACACCTTC. Its protein product is CASSLDRGYGYTF.

The chain has TRBV6-5 and TRBJ1-2, with D tentatively TRBD1 (6 bases). CDR1 MNHEY and CDR2 SVGAGI come from the germline V gene. Trimming shortened V by 0 bases and J by 7 bases, and 9 bases separated the two germline ends. This CDR3 comprises 13 residues. For the CDR3, the DNA is TGTGCCAGCAGTTACTCCCCAGGGGTTGGCTACACCTTC. Amino acids: CASSYSPGVGYTF.

The chain recombines TRBV6-4 with TRBJ2-1, with no clear D. Trimming shortened V by 0 bases and J by 4 bases, and 7 bases separated the two germline ends. Germline V gene data show CDR1 as MRHNA and CDR2 as SNTAGT. The length of the CDR3 is 14 residues. This CDR3 is CASSDSFIYNEQFF. As DNA, the CDR3 is TGTGCCAGCAGTGACTCTTTCATTTACAATGAGCAGTTCTTC.

To note about this clone: This same CDR3 is encoded by further DNA sequences in the sample. V and J are TRBV6-6 and TRBJ1-1; a possible D gene is TRBD1 (5 bases). V was cut by 5 bases and J by 7 bases, with 8 bases left in between. Germline assignment: CDR1 MNHNY and CDR2 SVGAGI (reference sequence). This CDR3 has 11 amino acids. Here the CDR3 DNA reads TGTGCCAGCAGTCGAAGGGGTGAAGCTTTCTTT. Translation: CASSRRGEAFF.